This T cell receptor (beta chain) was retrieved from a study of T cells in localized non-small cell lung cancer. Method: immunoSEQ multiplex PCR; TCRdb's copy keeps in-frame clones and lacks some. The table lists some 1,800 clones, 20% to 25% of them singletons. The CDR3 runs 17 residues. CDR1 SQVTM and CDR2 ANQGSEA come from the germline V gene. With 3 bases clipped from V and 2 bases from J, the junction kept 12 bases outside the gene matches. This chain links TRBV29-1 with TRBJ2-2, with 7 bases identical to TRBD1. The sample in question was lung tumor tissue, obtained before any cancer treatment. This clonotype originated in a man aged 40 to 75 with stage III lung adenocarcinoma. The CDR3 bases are TGCAGCGTTGAGGACAGGACCAAGGGGGCCAACACCGGGGAGCTGTTTTTT. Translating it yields CSVEDRTKGANTGELFF.